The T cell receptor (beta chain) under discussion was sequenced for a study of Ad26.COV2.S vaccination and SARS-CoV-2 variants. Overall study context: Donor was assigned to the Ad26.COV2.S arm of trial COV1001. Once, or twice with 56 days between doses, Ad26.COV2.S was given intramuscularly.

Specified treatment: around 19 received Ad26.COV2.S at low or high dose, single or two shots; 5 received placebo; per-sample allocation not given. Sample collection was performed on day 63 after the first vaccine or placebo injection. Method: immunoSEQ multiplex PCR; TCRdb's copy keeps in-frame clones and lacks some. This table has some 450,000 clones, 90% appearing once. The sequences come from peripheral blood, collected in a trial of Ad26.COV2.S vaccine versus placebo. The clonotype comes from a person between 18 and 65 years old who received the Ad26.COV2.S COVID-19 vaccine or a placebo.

CDR3: CASYKGTSGRYEQYF. Here the CDR3 DNA reads TGTGCCAGCTACAAAGGGACTAGCGGGAGGTACGAGCAGTACTTC. V and J are TRBV7-3 and TRBJ2-7, with 15 nucleotides matching TRBD2. With V trimmed by 8 bases and J by 4 bases, 6 bases remained unmatched. The CDR3 is made up of 15 amino acids. Germline V CDR1 and CDR2: SGHTA, FQGTGA.